The TCR beta chain described here comes from a study of shared T cell receptors in the human thymus. Some clones are missing from TCRdb's copy, which holds only in-frame ones; the method was immunoSEQ multiplex PCR. The sample includes about 730,000 clones, 70% to 90% of them seen just once. The data also belong to a second study, concerning human thymus T cells.

The sample taken for sequencing was thymocytes. The TCR was taken from a girl under two years old with a congenital heart defect.

Written as DNA, the CDR3 is TGCGCCAGCAGCTTGTGGTCGGAGTTTAACTATGGCTACACCTTC. This encodes CASSLWSEFNYGYTF. This chain links TRBV5-1 with TRBJ1-2; D is uncertain. Germline V CDR1 and CDR2: SGHRS, YFSETQ. Trimming cost V 1 base and J 1 base, with 11 bases left between them. The CDR3 totals 15 residues.